This T cell receptor (beta chain) originates from a study of T cell responses to AZD1222 COVID-19 vaccine. Germline loops: CDR1 WSHSY, CDR2 SAAADI. V lost 0 bases and J lost 4, with 4 bases in between. This CDR3 has 12 residues. Concerning this clone: Its cognate antigen is unknown.

Findings and limits, study-wide: The study sampled repertoires only after the peak T cell response. At baseline, just five to seven AZD1222 recipients tested seropositive.

Data came from immunoSEQ multiplex PCR; TCRdb stores just in-frame clones and leaves some out. The profile shows about 270,000 clones, roughly 93% of them singletons. The sequencing here drew on peripheral blood, taken 28 days after the second AZD1222 dose. The chain employs TRBV10-2 and TRBJ2-7; no definite D call. The sequence was collected from an adult who received the AZD1222 COVID-19 vaccine. The CDR3 DNA follows: TGCGCCAGCAGTGAGTCGGGGTACGAGCAGTACTTC. Translation gives CASSESGYEQYF.